This T cell receptor (beta chain) was captured in a study of cytotoxic CD8 clonotypes in ibrutinib-treated CLL. The germline gives CDR1 GTSNPN, CDR2 SVGIG (reference sequence). The CDR3 contains 14 residues. V was clipped by 1 base and J by 3 bases, with 10 bases between them. Libraries were prepared by immunoSEQ multiplex PCR; TCRdb keeps only in-frame clonotypes and omits some of them. The sample contains approximately 120,000 clones, about 53% of which appear only once. This clone was found once. The sequence was collected from a human donor with chronic lymphocytic leukemia. The sequences come from PBMCs, collected after 24 months of ibrutinib treatment. The chain couples TRBV30 to TRBJ1-5; tentatively, D is TRBD1 (5 bases). CDR3 DNA sequence: TGTGCCTGGAGTGAGGGGACCTTCAATCAGCCCCAGCATTTT. Amino acid sequence: CAWSEGTFNQPQHF.